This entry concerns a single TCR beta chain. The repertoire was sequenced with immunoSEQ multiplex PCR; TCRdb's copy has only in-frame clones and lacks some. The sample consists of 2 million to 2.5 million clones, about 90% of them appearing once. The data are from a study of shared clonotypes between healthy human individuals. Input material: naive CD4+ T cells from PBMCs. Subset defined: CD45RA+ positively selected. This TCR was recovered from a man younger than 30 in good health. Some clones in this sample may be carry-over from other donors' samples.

CDR3 DNA sequence: TGTGCCAGCTCACCACCGGATCGGAGGGGATCCTACGAGCAGTACTTC. As protein: CASSPPDRRGSYEQYF. This chain connects TRBV18 to TRBJ2-7, with D possibly TRBD2 on 6 matching bases. V was shortened by 0 bases and J by 1 base, with 13 bases between the two germline ends. The CDR3 extends over 16 amino acids. Germline lookup yields CDR1 KGHSH and CDR2 LQKENI.